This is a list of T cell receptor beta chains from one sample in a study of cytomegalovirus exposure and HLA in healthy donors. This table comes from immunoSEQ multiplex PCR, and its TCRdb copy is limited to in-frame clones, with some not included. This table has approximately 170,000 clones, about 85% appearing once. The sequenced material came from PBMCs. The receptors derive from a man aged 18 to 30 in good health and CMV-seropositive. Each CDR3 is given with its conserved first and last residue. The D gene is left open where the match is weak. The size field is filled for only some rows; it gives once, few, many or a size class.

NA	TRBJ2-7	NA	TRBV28	CASRGLWDMGEDRIEQYF	TGTGCCAGCAGGGGGCTGTGGGACATGGGGGAAGACAGGATCGAGCAGTACTTC
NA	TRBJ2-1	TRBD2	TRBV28	CASSFVASGDNEQFF	TGTGCCAGCAGTTTCGTGGCTAGCGGAGACAATGAGCAGTTCTTC
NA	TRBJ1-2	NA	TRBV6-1	CASSEAWGVNYGYTF	TGTGCCAGCAGTGAAGCGTGGGGCGTGAACTATGGCTACACCTTC
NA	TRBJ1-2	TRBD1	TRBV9	CASSAGQGLYGYTF	TGTGCCAGCAGCGCAGGACAGGGGTTATATGGCTACACCTTC
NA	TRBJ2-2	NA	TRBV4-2	CASSQDYAGLAGELFF	TGTGCCAGCAGCCAAGATTATGCGGGCCTGGCCGGGGAGCTGTTTTTT
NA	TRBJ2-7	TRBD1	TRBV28	CASTTPGTGSYEQYF	TGTGCCAGCACCACTCCCGGGACAGGCTCCTACGAGCAGTACTTC
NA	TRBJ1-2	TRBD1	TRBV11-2	CASSLDGTGGSGYTF	TGTGCCAGCAGCTTAGACGGGACAGGGGGGAGTGGCTACACCTTC
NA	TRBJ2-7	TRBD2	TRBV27	CASSFRTSGVYEQYF	TGTGCCAGCAGTTTCAGAACTAGCGGAGTCTACGAGCAGTACTTC
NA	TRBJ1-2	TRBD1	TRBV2	CASSETGQLANYGYTF	TGTGCCAGCAGTGAAACGGGACAGCTAGCTAACTATGGCTACACCTTC
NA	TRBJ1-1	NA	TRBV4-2	CASSQTVLNTEAFF	TGTGCCAGCAGCCAGACAGTACTGAACACTGAAGCTTTCTTT
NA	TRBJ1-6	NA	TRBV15	CATSRAQVGAWNSPLHF	TGTGCCACCAGCAGAGCTCAGGTGGGGGCCTGGAATTCACCCCTCCACTTT
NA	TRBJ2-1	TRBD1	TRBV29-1	CSVELTGESLWSYNEQFF	TGCAGCGTTGAGCTGACAGGGGAATCTCTCTGGTCCTACAATGAGCAGTTCTTC
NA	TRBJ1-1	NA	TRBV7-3	CASSPGTLNTEAFF	TGTGCCAGCAGCCCCGGGACTCTGAACACTGAAGCTTTCTTT
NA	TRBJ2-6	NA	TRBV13	CASSLDRASGANVLTF	TGTGCCAGCAGCCTCGACAGAGCCTCTGGGGCCAACGTCCTGACTTTC
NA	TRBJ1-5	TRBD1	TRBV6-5	CASSSLTGRNQPQHF	TGTGCCAGCAGTTCCCTGACAGGGAGGAATCAGCCCCAGCATTTT
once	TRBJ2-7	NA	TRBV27	CASSFGAGRSYEQYF	TGTGCCAGCAGTTTTGGGGCTGGGCGCTCCTACGAGCAGTACTTC
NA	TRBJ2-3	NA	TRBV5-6	CASSTGISTDTQYF	TGTGCCAGCAGTACAGGGATTTCCACAGATACGCAGTATTTT
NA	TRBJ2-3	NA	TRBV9	CASSDGSTTDTQYF	TGTGCCAGCAGCGACGGGAGTACGACAGATACGCAGTATTTT
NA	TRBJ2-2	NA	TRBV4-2	CASSRAVQSNTGELFF	TGTGCCAGCAGCCGCGCGGTTCAATCGAACACCGGGGAGCTGTTTTTT
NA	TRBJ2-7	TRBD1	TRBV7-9	CASSSTGGLNEQYF	TGTGCCAGCAGCTCGACAGGGGGCCTGAACGAGCAGTACTTC
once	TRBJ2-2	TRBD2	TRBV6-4	CASSDSLAGDTGELFF	TGTGCCAGCAGTGACTCACTAGCGGGAGACACCGGGGAGCTGTTTTTT
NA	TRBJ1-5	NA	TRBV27	CASSLRGSMKNQPQHF	TGTGCCAGCAGTTTAAGGGGGTCCATGAAGAATCAGCCCCAGCATTTT
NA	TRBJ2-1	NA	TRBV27	CASSPRLSRGDNEQFF	TGTGCCAGCAGTCCTCGACTAAGCCGGGGTGACAATGAGCAGTTCTTC
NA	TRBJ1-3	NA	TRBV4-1	CASSQDSSSGNTIYF	TGCGCCAGCAGCCAAGATTCGAGCTCTGGAAACACCATATATTTT
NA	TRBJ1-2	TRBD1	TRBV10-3	CAIRPDRDNYGYTF	TGTGCCATCAGACCAGACAGGGATAACTATGGCTACACCTTC
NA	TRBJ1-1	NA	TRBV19	CASSESRQRNTEAFF	TGTGCCAGTAGCGAAAGCCGACAGAGGAACACTGAAGCTTTCTTT
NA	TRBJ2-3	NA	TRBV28	CASSPSGGTRVDTQYF	TGTGCCAGCAGTCCTTCGGGCGGGACGAGGGTAGATACGCAGTATTTT
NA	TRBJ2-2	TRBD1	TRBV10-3	CAIGQTGGSNTGELFF	TGTGCCATCGGGCAGACAGGGGGCTCGAACACCGGGGAGCTGTTTTTT
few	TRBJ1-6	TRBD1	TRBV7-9	CASSLPSGTGYSPLHF	TGTGCCAGCAGCTTGCCGTCCGGGACAGGGTATTCACCCCTCCACTTT
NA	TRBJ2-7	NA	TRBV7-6	CASSPTGTYEQYF	TGTGCCAGCAGCCCGACGGGTACCTACGAGCAGTACTTC
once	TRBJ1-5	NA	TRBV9	CASSVDGGGQPQHF	TGTGCCAGCAGCGTAGACGGGGGAGGGCAGCCCCAGCATTTT
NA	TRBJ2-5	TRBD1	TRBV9	CASSVGGTAAQETQYF	TGTGCCAGCAGCGTAGGGGGGACAGCGGCTCAAGAGACCCAGTACTTC
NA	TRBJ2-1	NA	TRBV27	CASKAGSSYNEQFF	TGTGCCAGCAAGGCGGGAAGCTCCTACAATGAGCAGTTCTTC
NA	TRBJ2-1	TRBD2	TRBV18	CASSPLSLAEDYNEQFF	TGTGCCAGCTCACCTTTAAGTCTAGCGGAAGATTACAATGAGCAGTTCTTC
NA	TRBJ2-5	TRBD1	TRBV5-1	CASSLNSQGGGETQYF	TGCGCCAGCAGCTTGAATTCACAGGGGGGCGGAGAGACCCAGTACTTC
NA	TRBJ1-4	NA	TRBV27	CASSLSADFEKLFF	TGTGCCAGCAGTTTATCGGCGGACTTTGAAAAACTGTTTTTT
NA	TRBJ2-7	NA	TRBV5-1	CASSLQGYEQYF	TGCGCCAGCAGCTTACAGGGCTACGAGCAGTACTTC
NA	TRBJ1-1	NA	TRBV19	CASHVGWGSRNTEAFF	TGTGCCAGTCATGTCGGTTGGGGCAGCCGGAACACTGAAGCTTTCTTT
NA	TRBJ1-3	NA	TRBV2	CASSDLQGYFRNTIYF	TGTGCCAGCAGTGATTTGCAGGGGTACTTTAGAAACACCATATATTTT
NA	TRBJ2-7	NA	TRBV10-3	CAISEGGGSSISYEQYF	TGTGCCATCAGTGAGGGTGGAGGCAGCTCAATCTCCTACGAGCAGTACTTC
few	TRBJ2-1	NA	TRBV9	CASSFEVYNEQFF	TGTGCCAGCAGCTTCGAGGTCTACAATGAGCAGTTCTTC
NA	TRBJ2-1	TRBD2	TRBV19	CATGLAGYNEQFF	TGTGCCACGGGACTAGCGGGGTACAATGAGCAGTTCTTC